The next 26 T cell receptor beta chains were all read from a single sample in a study of blood T cell repertoires in COVID-19. This table comes from immunoSEQ multiplex PCR, and its TCRdb copy is limited to in-frame clones, with some not included. In the table there are about 220,000 clones, approximately 80% of which are singletons. The sequencing sample was made of peripheral blood. These receptors all stem from a man aged 40-49 years who had recovered from COVID-19.

The V call is TRBV7-7, the J call TRBJ2-1; 7 bases line up with TRBD2. Germline CDR1 and CDR2: SSHAT and FNYEAQ (reference sequence). This CDR3 contains 17 residues. Losses at the gene ends were 4 bases for V and 3 bases for J; bases not matched to a gene: 12. Here the CDR3 DNA reads TGTGCCAGCAGCTCCTCCCTTGCGAGCGGGAACTACAATGAGCAGTTCTTC. Translating it yields CASSSSLASGNYNEQFF.

This chain links TRBV12-5 with TRBJ2-7; perhaps TRBD2 as D (6 bases). Germline values: CDR1 LGHNT, CDR2 FRNRAP. CDR3 size: 15 residues. V lost 2 bases to trimming and J lost 1 base, with 12 bases between them. CDR3 nucleotide sequence: TGTGCTAGTGGTTTGCACGTGGGGGGATCCTACGAGCAGTACTTC. As protein: CASGLHVGGSYEQYF.

The V and J genes are TRBV5-1 and TRBJ2-7, with TRBD2 identical over 7 bases. V was pared by 5 bases and J by 4 bases, with 9 bases of the junction left unmatched. The length of the CDR3 is 14 residues. The germline V gene has CDR1 SGHRS and CDR2 YFSETQ. CDR3 region: CASRPSMGGYEQYF. In nucleotides, the CDR3 is TGCGCCAGCAGGCCCTCAATGGGGGGGTACGAGCAGTACTTC.

V and J are TRBV7-2 and TRBJ1-5; tentative D call: TRBD1 (6 bases). Germline V gene sequence: CDR1 SGHTA, CDR2 FQGNSA. CDR3 length: 15 residues. Between the trimmed V and J ends, which lost 5 bases and 2 bases, there was a span of 13 bases. In DNA form, the CDR3 reads TGTGCCAGCAGCCTAGGGGGAGACGGCAATCAGCCCCAGCATTTT. This sequence encodes CASSLGGDGNQPQHF. Using reference TRBV7-2 and TRBJ1-5 for the parts outside the CDR3, the full variable domain is GAGVSQSPSNKVTEKGKDVELRCDPISGHTALYWYRQSLGQGLEFLIYFQGNSAPDKSGLPSDRFSAERTGGSVSTLTIQRTQQEDSAVYLCASSLGGDGNQPQHFGDGTRLSIL.

In the case of this clone: Other DNA sequences within the sample encode an identical CDR3. The CDR3: CASSVQGQNTEAFF. For the CDR3, the DNA is TGTGCCAGCAGCGTACAGGGGCAGAACACTGAAGCTTTCTTT. J is TRBJ1-1 and V is TRBV9, with a possible D match to TRBD1 (6 bases). The CDR3 totals 14 residues. In germline, CDR1 is SGDLS, CDR2 YYNGEE. The germline V and J ends were trimmed by 1 base and 1 base, with 8 bases remaining between them.

The rearrangement uses TRBV15 and TRBJ2-5, with D maybe TRBD1 (6 bases). CDR1 is LNHNV, CDR2 YYDKDF, per germline (reference sequence). There are 16 residues in the CDR3. Trimming removed 1 base at V and 0 bases at J, with 12 bases between. In DNA, the CDR3 is TGTGCCACCAGCAGAGGGGGCAGGGGCCACCAAGAGACCCAGTACTTC. This gives the protein CATSRGGRGHQETQYF.

This chain uses TRBV5-6 with TRBJ2-3; maybe TRBD1 (6 bases). Germline loops: CDR1 SGHDT, CDR2 YYEEEE. The CDR3 has 16 residues. Trimming took 4 bases from V and 1 from J, leaving 16 bases between them. CDR3 loop: CASSPARAGGTDTQYF. In DNA form, the CDR3 reads TGTGCCAGCAGCCCAGCCCGGGCAGGGGGCACAGATACGCAGTATTTT.

This chain connects TRBV3-1 (or the pseudogene TRBV3-2) to TRBJ1-2; possibly TRBD1 for D (6 bases). The CDR3 has 12 amino acids. Germline V gene data show CDR1 as LGHDT and CDR2 as YNNKEL (reference sequence). Trimming removed 10 bases from V and 7 bases from J, with 16 bases in between. The DNA of the CDR3 is TGTGCCACGGCCGGGGGGCAGCGTGGCTACACCTTC. It encodes CATAGGQRGYTF.

The V gene is TRBV4-3, the J gene TRBJ1-2; D may be TRBD1 (6 bases). Trimming removed 1 base at V and 4 bases at J, with 16 bases between. The CDR3 is made up of 16 amino acids. Germline CDR1 and CDR2: LGHNA and YSLEER. CDR3 bases: TGCGCCAGCAGCCAAGGAAAGGGGGATACGCTCTATGGCTACACCTTC. Amino acid sequence: CASSQGKGDTLYGYTF.

This clone was seen just once. The rearrangement joins TRBV5-1 to TRBJ2-7; 14 nucleotides match TRBD2. V shed 4 bases and J 5 bases; nucleotides not matched to a gene: 23. The CDR3 extends over 21 amino acids. In germline, CDR1 is SGHRS, CDR2 YFSETQ. The CDR3 DNA sequence: TGCGCCAGCAGCCCAGGAATAACTACCGGACTAGCGGGGGGCCCAGACGACGAGCAGTACTTC. Its translation is CASSPGITTGLAGGPDDEQYF.

The chain recombines TRBV28 with TRBJ2-7; possible D gene TRBD2, 7 bases. Trimming removed 5 bases at V and 2 bases at J, with 16 bases between. This CDR3 spans 15 amino acids. CDR1 and CDR2 (germline): MDHEN, SYDVKM. The CDR3 loop is CASSQGGGVPYEQYF. CDR3 DNA: TGTGCCAGCAGTCAAGGAGGGGGGGTCCCCTACGAGCAGTACTTC.

The rearrangement uses TRBV19 and TRBJ1-5; no clear D. The germline gives CDR1 LNHDA, CDR2 SQIVND (reference sequence). The CDR3 sequence is 14 residues long. V gave up 9 bases and J gave up 6 bases, with 18 bases separating them. CDR3 bases: TGTGCCAGCGGGGTTCGGGATTCAGGTCAGCCCCAGCATTTT. Translated: CASGVRDSGQPQHF.

The V gene is TRBV5-6, the J gene TRBJ2-5; tentative D call: TRBD1 (6 bases). Germline V lookup: CDR1 SGHDT, CDR2 YYEEEE. V dropped 2 bases and J dropped 4 bases, with 12 bases sitting between them. This CDR3 contains 14 residues. CDR3 DNA sequence: TGTGCCAGCAGCTTAGGGGGACCCACAGAGACCCAGTACTTC. This sequence encodes CASSLGGPTETQYF.

This chain links TRBV5-6 with TRBJ1-3; a weak D match, TRBD1 (5 bases). V lost 0 bases and J 3 bases, leaving 10 bases between the germline ends. This CDR3 is built from 15 residues. Germline values: CDR1 SGHDT, CDR2 YYEEEE. CDR3 protein: CASSLADTFGNTIYF. The CDR3 coding sequence is TGTGCCAGCAGCTTGGCGGACACTTTTGGAAACACCATATATTTT.

This clone was seen a single time. This chain joins TRBV18 and TRBJ1-2; no reliable D call. CDR1 and CDR2 from the germline V gene are KGHSH and LQKENI. Trimming stripped 3 bases from V and 0 bases from J, with 17 bases between. CDR3 size: 17 residues. CDR3 protein: CASSPTHPGSANYGYTF. CDR3 nucleotide sequence: TGTGCCAGCTCACCCACACACCCAGGAAGTGCTAACTATGGCTACACCTTC. The full variable domain, its missing parts supplied by reference TRBV18 and TRBJ1-2, is NAGVMQNPRHLVRRRGQEARLRCSPMKGHSHVYWYRQLPEEGLKFMVYLQKENIIDESGMPKERFSAEFPKEGPSILRIQQVVRGDSAAYFCASSPTHPGSANYGYTFGSGTRLTVV.

This chain connects TRBV6-5 to TRBJ2-5, with 10 bases that match TRBD1. Germline V CDR1 and CDR2: MNHEY, SVGAGI. The CDR3 is 14 residues long. Unmatched junction bases numbered 5, after V lost 6 bases and J lost 4 bases. The CDR3 reads CASSPGQGLETQYF. As DNA, the CDR3 is TGTGCCAGCAGCCCGGGACAGGGGCTAGAGACCCAGTACTTC.

This clone occurred a few times. The V and J genes are TRBV2 and TRBJ1-3; D is possibly TRBD1 (5 bases). The CDR3 covers 15 residues. Germline-derived CDR1 and CDR2 are SNHLY and FYNNEI. Trimming removed 3 bases from V and 0 bases from J, with 9 bases in between. CDR3 DNA: TGTGCCAGCAGTGAGGGGCCCCTCTCTGGAAACACCATATATTTT. This gives the protein CASSEGPLSGNTIYF.

The V gene is TRBV29-1, the J gene TRBJ2-3; TRBD1 agrees at 10 bases. Germline CDR1 and CDR2: SQVTM and ANQGSEA. J gave up 0 bases and V 5 bases, and 11 bases lay outside the gene matches. There are 17 residues in the CDR3. CDR3 amino acids: CSVRSGTGALSTDTQYF. CDR3 nucleotides: TGCAGCGTTCGTTCCGGGACAGGGGCTTTGAGCACAGATACGCAGTATTTT.

J is TRBJ2-1 and V is TRBV10-3; 9 bases match TRBD2. CDR3 length: 15 amino acids. Trimming took 10 bases from V and 5 from J; bases not matched to a gene: 12. Per germline, CDR1 ENHRY and CDR2 SYGVKD. The CDR3 sequence: CATTVAGVSDNEQFF. CDR3 nucleotides: TGTGCCACCACAGTAGCGGGAGTCTCTGACAATGAGCAGTTCTTC.

This clone was recorded a few times. V gene TRBV12-5 combines with J gene TRBJ1-3, with 8 bases that match TRBD1. CDR3 length: 17 amino acids. J lost 3 bases, V lost 6 bases, and 13 bases had no gene match. CDR1 and CDR2 (germline): LGHNT, FRNRAP. The CDR3 here is CASGQRDRRTDGNTIYF. In DNA form, the CDR3 reads TGTGCTAGTGGGCAAAGGGACAGGCGAACGGATGGAAACACCATATATTTT.

The V call is TRBV5-1, the J call TRBJ1-2; D is uncertain. Germline-derived CDR1 and CDR2 are SGHRS and YFSETQ. V was cut by 0 bases and J by 8 bases, with 8 bases left in between. This CDR3 comprises 12 residues. The CDR3 DNA follows: TGCGCCAGCAGCTTGGGTCAGAGGGGCTACACCTTC. Translated: CASSLGQRGYTF.

The chain has TRBV27 and TRBJ2-7, with 15 bases fitting TRBD2. The V and J ends lost 5 bases and 2 bases, in that order; junction bases with no gene match: 4. CDR1 and CDR2 from the germline V gene are MNHEY and SMNVEV (reference sequence). The CDR3 sequence is 16 residues long. In nucleotides, the CDR3 is TGTGCCAGCAGTCCTGGACTAGCGGGAGGGACCTACGAGCAGTACTTC. Amino acids: CASSPGLAGGTYEQYF.

The chain carries TRBV2 and TRBJ1-1; 9 nucleotides agree with TRBD1. J lost 3 bases, V lost 5 bases, and 4 bases had no gene match. The CDR3 is 14 amino acids. Germline-derived CDR1 and CDR2 are SNHLY and FYNNEI. CDR3 coding DNA: TGTGCCAGCAGTCCGGACAGGGGCTACACTGAAGCTTTCTTT. Protein: CASSPDRGYTEAFF.

J is TRBJ2-2 and V is TRBV11-3; D not certain. V shed 10 bases and J shed 0 bases, with 12 bases lying between them. Looked up from germline, CDR1 is SGHNT and CDR2 is YENEEA. The CDR3 is 14 residues long. For the CDR3, the DNA is TGTGCCACGACTTCCCAGCCGAACACCGGGGAGCTGTTTTTT. Protein: CATTSQPNTGELFF.

This clone was counted a few times. The chain has TRBV27 and TRBJ2-2; 7 bases line up with TRBD1. CDR1 is MNHEY and CDR2 is SMNVEV in the germline V gene (reference sequence). The CDR3 runs 15 residues. The ends lost 4 bases at V and 0 bases at J; junction bases unmatched: 2. The CDR3: CASSYRGPNTGELFF. The CDR3 DNA is TGTGCCAGCAGTTATAGGGGGCCGAACACCGGGGAGCTGTTTTTT.

The chain carries TRBV6-6 and TRBJ2-3; TRBD2 is a possible D gene (6 bases). V gave up 6 bases and J gave up 3 bases, with 22 bases separating them. This CDR3 region has 17 residues. Germline V gene sequence: CDR1 MNHNY, CDR2 SVGAGI (reference sequence). CDR3 protein: CASSRLRSGEGTDTQYF. CDR3 nucleotide sequence: TGTGCCAGCAGCCGACTCCGCTCGGGAGAGGGAACAGATACGCAGTATTTT.